This T cell receptor beta chain was identified during a study of cytomegalovirus exposure and HLA in healthy donors. Study outcomes and limitations: It was reported in a later analysis that an Asian-associated ancestry cluster showed fewer N-insertions than the roughly 620-donor mean. The study dropped some indistinguishable V segments, TRBV6-2 and TRBV6-3 among them. Later on, an analysis showed TCR association rates differing by HLA locus, with DRB1 the most and HLA-C the fewest. TCR beta sequences numbering under 20,000 were associated with HLA alleles at 0.05 false discovery rate in a later analysis.

The CDR3 runs to 14 residues. Germline CDR1 reads LNHDA; CDR2 reads SQIVND (reference sequence). Trimming shortened V by 1 base and J by 4 bases, and 11 bases separated the two germline ends. PCR used 60 Vbeta primers and 13 Jbeta primers. Libraries were prepared by immunoSEQ multiplex PCR; TCRdb keeps only in-frame clonotypes and omits some of them. The sample holds about 93,000 clones, approximately 64% seen once. As regards this clone: Antigen: not known.

The clonotype was recovered from a boy between 10 and 17 years old in good health and CMV-seropositive. The sample consisted of PBMCs. The V call is TRBV19, the J call TRBJ2-7, with D maybe TRBD1 (5 bases). Here the CDR3 DNA reads TGTGCCAGTAGTATAGTAGGGGCAGGGTACGAGCAGTACTTC. Protein sequence: CASSIVGAGYEQYF.